This T cell receptor beta chain is drawn from a study of CDR3 diversity in severe acne. The CDR3 has 13 residues. The germline V and J ends were trimmed by 3 bases and 1 base, with 6 bases remaining between them. MiXCR, run by TCRdb on the PCR reads, gives a single entry per CDR3 protein. This sample yields 79,000 or so distinct CDR3 sequences, of which 49% are seen a single time; more than 9% belongs to the top ten. The V call is TRBV12-3 or TRBV12-4, the J call TRBJ1-1; D not certain. Sequenced material: blood. The sequence was collected from a male donor with severe acne vulgaris. The CDR3 loop is CASSFSPNTEAFF. The CDR3 DNA sequence: TGTGCCAGCAGTTTTTCTCCGAACACTGAAGCTTTCTTT.